These 24 T cell receptor beta chains originate from one sample sequenced in a study of blood T cell repertoires in COVID-19. Measured with immunoSEQ multiplex PCR; TCRdb has only the in-frame clones, and not every one. The table records about 240,000 clones, around 83% of them present only once. The sample consisted of peripheral blood. These receptors all stem from a woman between 45 and 65 years old with COVID-19, enrolled during active disease.

In its sample, this clone was seen once. The rearrangement uses TRBV19 and TRBJ1-1; D gene unclear. The ends were cut back, 3 bases at V and 1 base at J, with 9 bases in the middle. CDR1 is LNHDA and CDR2 is SQIVND in the germline V gene (reference sequence). The CDR3 contains 14 residues. The CDR3 loop reads CASSIDSWNTEAFF. The CDR3 DNA reads TGTGCCAGTAGTATTGACTCATGGAACACTGAAGCTTTCTTT.

CDR3 amino acids: CAWSGGQAMDQPQHF. The CDR3 DNA is TGTGCCTGGAGTGGGGGACAGGCAATGGATCAGCCCCAGCATTTT. The chain employs TRBV30 and TRBJ1-5, with 8 bases matching TRBD1. The CDR3 has 15 amino acids. Germline CDR1 and CDR2: GTSNPN and SVGIG (reference sequence). J was trimmed by 5 bases and V by 1 base; bases with no gene match: 7.

This clone was counted only a few times. This chain joins TRBV7-6 and TRBJ2-1, with TRBD2 matching over 9 bases. Per germline, CDR1 SGHVS and CDR2 FNYEAQ. The CDR3 has 15 residues. Trimming at V came to 3 bases and at J to 7 bases, leaving 7 bases not matched to a gene. CDR3 sequence: CASSFRRGGRNEQFF. The CDR3 nucleotides read TGTGCCAGCAGCTTCAGGCGGGGGGGCCGTAATGAGCAGTTCTTC. The full variable domain, with the rest looked up from reference TRBV7-6 and TRBJ2-1, is GAGVSQSPRYKVTKRGQDVALRCDPISGHVSLYWYRQALGQGPEFLTYFNYEAQQDKSGLPNDRFSAERPEGSISTLTIQRTEQRDSAMYRCASSFRRGGRNEQFFGPGTRLTVL.

The CDR3 is CASSGGQIYEQYV. The CDR3 DNA sequence: TGTGCCAGCAGCGGCGGACAGATCTACGAGCAGTACGTC. The J gene is TRBJ2-7, the V gene TRBV5-6, with D maybe TRBD1 (6 bases). Trimming removed 4 bases at V and 3 bases at J, with 11 bases between. Germline lookup yields CDR1 SGHDT and CDR2 YYEEEE. The CDR3 extends over 13 amino acids.

The chain uses TRBV19 and TRBJ1-3; 8 bases are a match to TRBD1. This CDR3 spans 13 amino acids. J was trimmed by 4 bases and V by 10 bases; bases with no gene match: 6. The germline gives CDR1 LNHDA, CDR2 SQIVND (reference sequence). CDR3 sequence (DNA): TGTGCCACCTCACAGGGGGTGGGAAACACCATATATTTT. It translates to CATSQGVGNTIYF. Full variable domain (rest looked up from reference TRBV19 and TRBJ1-3): DGGITQSPKYLFRKEGQNVTLSCEQNLNHDAMYWYRQDPGQGLRLIYYSQIVNDFQKGDIAEGYSVSREKKESFPLTVTSAQKNPTAFYLCATSQGVGNTIYFGEGSWLTVV.

The DNA for the CDR3 is TGTGCCAGCAGCTTTTGGACAGGGACGGTGGAGGAGACCCAGTACTTC. It yields the protein CASSFWTGTVEETQYF. V usage is TRBV5-5 and J usage is TRBJ2-5; 8 nucleotides align to TRBD1. V gave up 2 bases and J gave up 5 bases; unmatched junction bases: 11. The CDR3 is 16 amino acids. Looked up from germline, CDR1 is SGHKS and CDR2 is YYEKEE (reference sequence).

The rearrangement links TRBV5-1 to TRBJ2-3; D is possibly TRBD1 (5 bases). V lost 5 bases to trimming and J lost 0 bases, with 7 bases between them. The CDR3 covers 13 residues. CDR1 and CDR2 from the germline V gene are SGHRS and YFSETQ. Written as DNA, the CDR3 is TGCGCCAGCAGTCCAGGGAGCACAGATACGCAGTATTTT. It codes for CASSPGSTDTQYF.

The CDR3 DNA follows: TGTGCCTGGAGTGAGGGGGGGAAGACAGATACGCAGTATTTT. This codes for CAWSEGGKTDTQYF. The chain couples TRBV30 to TRBJ2-3, with D perhaps TRBD2 (7 bases). CDR1 GTSNPN and CDR2 SVGIG come from the germline V gene (reference sequence). V was clipped by 1 base and J by 3 bases, with 11 bases between them. The CDR3 has 14 amino acids.

The rearrangement uses TRBV29-1 and TRBJ2-7, with 11 bases lining up with TRBD2. V was pared by 4 bases and J by 2 bases, with 4 bases of the junction left unmatched. CDR3 length equals 14 residues. Germline lookup yields CDR1 SQVTM and CDR2 ANQGSEA. This CDR3 reads CSVVLTSGAYEQYF. The CDR3 DNA reads as TGCAGCGTTGTGCTGACTAGCGGGGCCTACGAGCAGTACTTC.

The genes are TRBV18 and TRBJ2-7; perhaps TRBD2 as D (6 bases). The CDR3 contains 16 residues. Trimming left V 3 bases short and J 0 bases short, with 15 bases between. CDR1 and CDR2 (germline): KGHSH, LQKENI. The CDR3, as DNA: TGTGCCAGCTCACCCCTACGGGACTTAAGCTCCTACGAGCAGTACGTC. It codes for CASSPLRDLSSYEQYV.

V is TRBV6-5 and J is TRBJ2-6, with a tentative D call TRBD1 (5 bases). CDR3 length equals 14 residues. V gave up 6 bases and J gave up 2 bases, with 8 bases separating them. Germline assignment: CDR1 MNHEY and CDR2 SVGAGI. In DNA, the CDR3 is TGTGCCAGCAGACCGACAGCTGGGGCCAACGTCCTGACTTTC. This gives the protein CASRPTAGANVLTF.

The rearrangement links TRBV10-2 to TRBJ1-6; no clear D gene. The CDR3 has 15 residues. V was trimmed by 2 bases and J by 8 bases, leaving 13 bases between them. Germline-derived CDR1 and CDR2 are WSHSY and SAAADI. CDR3 protein: CASSEAPLLDSPLHF. CDR3 in DNA: TGCGCCAGCAGTGAGGCCCCATTACTAGATTCACCCCTCCACTTT.

The chain links TRBV6-6 to TRBJ1-2; 8 nucleotides match TRBD1. V dropped 6 bases and J dropped 3; count of bases not matched to a gene: 0. Germline CDR1 and CDR2: MNHNY and SVGAGI (reference sequence). The CDR3 is 12 amino acids. This chain's CDR3 is CASRDRDYGYTF. In DNA form, the CDR3 reads TGTGCCAGCAGGGACAGGGACTATGGCTACACCTTC.

J is TRBJ2-7 and V is TRBV9; no clear D gene. This CDR3 has 14 amino acids. Trimming shortened V by 4 bases and J by 2 bases, and 13 bases separated the two germline ends. Germline loops: CDR1 SGDLS, CDR2 YYNGEE. CDR3 region: CASSPSRQTYEQYF. The DNA of the CDR3 is TGTGCCAGCAGCCCCTCTAGGCAGACCTACGAGCAGTACTTC.

The rearrangement joins TRBV19 to TRBJ1-5, with 9 bases aligning to TRBD1. The CDR3 has 17 residues. The junction had 12 bases not matched to a gene; V was cut back by 4 bases and J by 5 bases. From germline, CDR1 is LNHDA and CDR2 SQIVND (reference sequence). In nucleotides, the CDR3 is TGTGCCAGTAGTACCTTCCGGACAGGGGAACGGGATCAGCCCCAGCATTTT. It specifies CASSTFRTGERDQPQHF.

This clone has a single count. A read error may account for a junction end that differs from germline. V and J are TRBV6-4 and TRBJ1-2, with TRBD1 as a possible D gene (6 bases). Germline V gene sequence: CDR1 MRHNA, CDR2 SNTAGT. CDR3 length equals 11 residues. The DNA of the CDR3 is TGTGCCAGCAGTGGAGGGACACTGAAAAACTTC. It yields the protein CASSGGTLKNF.

The genes are TRBV28 and TRBJ1-1; D perhaps matches TRBD1 (6 bases). V was shortened by 4 bases and J by 0 bases, with 9 bases between the two germline ends. From germline, CDR1 is MDHEN and CDR2 SYDVKM. CDR3 size: 14 residues. The CDR3 DNA is TGTGCCAGCAGTTGGGGACACTTGAACACTGAAGCTTTCTTT. It encodes CASSWGHLNTEAFF.

The gene calls are TRBV6-2 or TRBV6-3 and TRBJ1-1; TRBD1 matches 7 bases. This CDR3 has 13 amino acids. V was clipped by 4 bases and J by 8 bases; unmatched bases: 7. Germline V lookup: CDR1 MNHEY, CDR2 SVGEGT. The CDR3 sequence is CASSFNRGTEAFF. In DNA, the CDR3 is TGTGCCAGCAGTTTCAACAGGGGAACAGAAGCTTTCTTT.

V and J are TRBV28 and TRBJ2-3; 9 bases are shared with TRBD1. Germline V gene data show CDR1 as MDHEN and CDR2 as SYDVKM. This CDR3 is built from 15 residues. V trimming: 5 bases; J trimming: 5 bases; junction bases outside the gene matches: 8. Written as DNA, the CDR3 is TGTGCCAGCAGTCGCCCGGGACAGGGAGTAGATACGCAGTATTTT. Translated, it gives CASSRPGQGVDTQYF.

CDR3 sequence (DNA): TGTGCCAGCAGTTACTCCTCGGAGGCCGATGGCTACACCTTC. This codes for CASSYSSEADGYTF. This sequence joins TRBV6-5 and TRBJ1-2; no clear D. The CDR3 is 14 residues long. The V end was cut by 0 bases, the J end by 6 bases, with 11 bases between. Germline loops: CDR1 MNHEY, CDR2 SVGAGI.

This chain uses TRBV28 with TRBJ2-7; weak D call: TRBD1 (6 bases). Per the germline V gene, CDR1 is MDHEN and CDR2 is SYDVKM. CDR3 size: 17 residues. The V and J ends lost 6 bases and 4 bases respectively, with 25 bases between them. CDR3 in amino acids: CASSLLQGSRGFYEQYF. The CDR3 DNA follows: TGTGCCAGCAGCCTACTACAGGGTTCCCGGGGCTTTTACGAGCAGTACTTC.

This chain connects TRBV2 to TRBJ1-4; D is unresolved. The CDR3 is made up of 14 amino acids. Trimming removed 11 bases from V and 5 bases from J, with 18 bases in between. Germline V gene data show CDR1 as SNHLY and CDR2 as FYNNEI. DNA of the CDR3: TGTGCCTCCAAGGGAGGGCAGCCGAATGAAAAACTGTTTTTT. The encoded protein is CASKGGQPNEKLFF.

J is TRBJ1-5 and V is TRBV7-8; D not resolved. Trimming took off 5 bases at V and 1 base at J, with 15 bases between the two ends. This CDR3 spans 16 amino acids. The V gene's germline CDR1 is SGHVS and CDR2 FQNEAQ. The CDR3, as DNA: TGTGCCAGCAGCCATTTAGCCCTATTAAGCAATCAGCCCCAGCATTTT. It translates to CASSHLALLSNQPQHF.

The chain links TRBV6-4 to TRBJ2-1; weak D call: TRBD2 (5 bases). The CDR3 totals 14 residues. The germline V gene has CDR1 MRHNA and CDR2 SNTAGT. V was shortened by 4 bases and J by 8 bases, with 15 bases between the two germline ends. In nucleotides, the CDR3 is TGTGCCAGCAGTGCCGAAGGCGGGTTCGATGAGCAGTTCTTC. Protein sequence: CASSAEGGFDEQFF.